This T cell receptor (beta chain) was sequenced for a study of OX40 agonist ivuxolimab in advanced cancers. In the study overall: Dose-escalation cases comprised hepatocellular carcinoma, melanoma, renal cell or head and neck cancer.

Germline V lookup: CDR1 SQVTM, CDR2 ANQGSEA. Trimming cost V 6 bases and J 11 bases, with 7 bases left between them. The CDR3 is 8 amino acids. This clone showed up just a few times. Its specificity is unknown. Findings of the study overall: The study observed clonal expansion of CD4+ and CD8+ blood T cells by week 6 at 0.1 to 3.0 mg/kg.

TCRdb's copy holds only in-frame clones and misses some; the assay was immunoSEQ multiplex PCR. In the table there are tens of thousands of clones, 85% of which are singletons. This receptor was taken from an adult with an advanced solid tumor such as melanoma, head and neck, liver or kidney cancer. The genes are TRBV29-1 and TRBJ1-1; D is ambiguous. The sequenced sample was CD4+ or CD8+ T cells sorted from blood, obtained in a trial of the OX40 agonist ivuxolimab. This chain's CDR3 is CSVHGAFF. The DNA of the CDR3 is TGCAGCGTCCACGGGGCTTTCTTT.